The sequence of this TCR beta chain was determined in a study of CD8+CD57+ T cells in acquired aplastic anemia. Background on the study: Each DNA sample taken from sorted CD4+ and CD8+ cells came to around 2.9 ug on average.

General study points: Under 35 was the count of CD8+ CDR3 sequences that patients shared with controls.

Germline trimming cut 3 bases from V and 7 bases from J; bases unmatched to any gene: 8. This CDR3 contains 15 residues. Germline lookup yields CDR1 LNHDA and CDR2 SQIVND (reference sequence). Both TCR beta VDJ combination and CDR3 sequence profiling were carried out. Genomic DNA was the template for this profiling. TCRdb ran MiXCR on the reads and lists one entry per CDR3 protein. The sample shows 150,000 or so distinct CDR3 sequences, just under 65% of them seen only once. This clonotype was found many times. The antigen remains unidentified. This chain links TRBV19 with TRBJ1-5; TRBD1 matches 8 bases. This receptor was obtained from a human donor in good health. The sample was sorted CD4+, CD8+, or CD8+CD57+ T cells (not recorded which) from PBMCs. The CDR3 DNA reads as TGTGCCAGTAGTATTACAGGGGGAACTTTCCAGCCCCAGCATTTT. Its translation is CASSITGGTFQPQHF.